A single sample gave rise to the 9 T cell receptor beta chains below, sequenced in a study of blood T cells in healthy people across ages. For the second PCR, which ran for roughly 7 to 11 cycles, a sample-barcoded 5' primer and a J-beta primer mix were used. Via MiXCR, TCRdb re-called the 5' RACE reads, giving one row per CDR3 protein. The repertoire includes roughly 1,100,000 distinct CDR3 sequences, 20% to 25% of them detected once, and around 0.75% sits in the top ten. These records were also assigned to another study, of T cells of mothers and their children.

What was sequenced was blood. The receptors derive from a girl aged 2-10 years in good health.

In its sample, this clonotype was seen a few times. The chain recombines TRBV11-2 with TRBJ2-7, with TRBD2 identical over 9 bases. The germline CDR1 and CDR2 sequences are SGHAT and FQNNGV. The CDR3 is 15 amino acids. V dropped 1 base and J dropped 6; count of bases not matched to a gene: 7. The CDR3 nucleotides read TGTGCCAGCAGCTTAGGGACTAGCGTTTTCTTCGAGCAGTACTTC. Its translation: CASSLGTSVFFEQYF.

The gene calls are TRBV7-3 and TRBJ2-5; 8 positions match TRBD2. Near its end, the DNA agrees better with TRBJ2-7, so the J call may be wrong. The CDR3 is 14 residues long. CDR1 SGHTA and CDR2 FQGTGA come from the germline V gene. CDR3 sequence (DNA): TGTGCCAGCAGCTTATACGGGAGGGGCGACGAGCAGTACTTC. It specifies CASSLYGRGDEQYF.

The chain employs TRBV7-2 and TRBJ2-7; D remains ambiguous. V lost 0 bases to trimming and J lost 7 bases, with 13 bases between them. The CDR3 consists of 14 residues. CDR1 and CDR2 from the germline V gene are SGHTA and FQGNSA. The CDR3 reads CASSLAKSEREQYF. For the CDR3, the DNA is TGTGCCAGCAGCTTAGCGAAGTCAGAAAGGGAGCAGTACTTC.

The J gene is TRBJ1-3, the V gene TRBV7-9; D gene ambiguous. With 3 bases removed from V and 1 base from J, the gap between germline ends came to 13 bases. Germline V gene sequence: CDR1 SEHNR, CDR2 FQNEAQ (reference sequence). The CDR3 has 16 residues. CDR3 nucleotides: TGTGCCAGCAGCTTTCTGGAAGGACTTTCTGGAAACACCATATATTTT. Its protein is CASSFLEGLSGNTIYF.

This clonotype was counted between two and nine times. CDR3 loop: CSASGVGGLFF. CDR3 in DNA: TGCAGTGCTTCCGGGGTTGGGGGGCTGTTTTTT. This rearrangement joins TRBV20-1 to TRBJ1-4; D might be TRBD1 (5 bases). Germline V CDR1 and CDR2: DFQATT, SNEGSKA (reference sequence). The germline V and J ends were trimmed by 5 bases and 14 bases, with 15 bases remaining between them. This CDR3 contains 11 residues.

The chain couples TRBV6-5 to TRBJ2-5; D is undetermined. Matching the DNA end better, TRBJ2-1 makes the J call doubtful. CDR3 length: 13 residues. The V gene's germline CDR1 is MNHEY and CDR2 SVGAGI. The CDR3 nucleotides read TGTGCCAGCAGTTACTGGGCAGGCAATGAGCAGTTCTTC. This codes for CASSYWAGNEQFF.

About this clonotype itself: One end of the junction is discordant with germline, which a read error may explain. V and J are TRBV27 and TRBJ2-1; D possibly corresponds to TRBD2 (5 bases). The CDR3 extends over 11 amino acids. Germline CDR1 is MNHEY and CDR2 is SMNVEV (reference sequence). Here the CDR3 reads CASSYLAGRLF. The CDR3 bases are TGTGCCAGCAGTTATCTGGCGGGTAGGCTCTTC.

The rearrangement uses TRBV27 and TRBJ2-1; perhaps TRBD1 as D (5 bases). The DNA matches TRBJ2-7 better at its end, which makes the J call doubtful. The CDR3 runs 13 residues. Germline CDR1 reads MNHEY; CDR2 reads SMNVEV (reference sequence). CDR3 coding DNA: TGTGCCAGCAGCGTAGCAGGGTGGTACGAGCAGTACTTC. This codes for CASSVAGWYEQYF.

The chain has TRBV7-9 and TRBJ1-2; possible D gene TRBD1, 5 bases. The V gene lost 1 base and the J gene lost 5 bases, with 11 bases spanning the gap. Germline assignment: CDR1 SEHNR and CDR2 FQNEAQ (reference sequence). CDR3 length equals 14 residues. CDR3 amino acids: CASSLGQTTYGYTF. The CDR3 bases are TGTGCCAGCAGCTTAGGACAGACAACTTATGGCTACACCTTC.